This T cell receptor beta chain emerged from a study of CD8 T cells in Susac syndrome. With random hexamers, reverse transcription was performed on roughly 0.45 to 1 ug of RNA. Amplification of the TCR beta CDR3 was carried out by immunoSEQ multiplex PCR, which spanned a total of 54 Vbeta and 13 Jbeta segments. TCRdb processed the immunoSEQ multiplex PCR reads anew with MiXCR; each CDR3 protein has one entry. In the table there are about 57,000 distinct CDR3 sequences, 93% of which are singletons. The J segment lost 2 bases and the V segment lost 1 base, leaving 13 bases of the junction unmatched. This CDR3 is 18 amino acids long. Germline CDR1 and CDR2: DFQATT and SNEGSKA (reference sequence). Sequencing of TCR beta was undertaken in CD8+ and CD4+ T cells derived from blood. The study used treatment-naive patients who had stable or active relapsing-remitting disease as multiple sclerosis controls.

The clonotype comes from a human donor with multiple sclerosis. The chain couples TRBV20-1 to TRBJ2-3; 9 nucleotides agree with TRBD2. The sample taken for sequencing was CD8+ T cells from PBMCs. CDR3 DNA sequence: TGCAGTGCTAGAGCGCTTATTCCACTAGCGGGCGACACAGATACGCAGTATTTT. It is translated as CSARALIPLAGDTDTQYF.